This T cell receptor beta chain was sequenced for a study of cytomegalovirus exposure and HLA in healthy donors. Note on this clone: Its antigen is currently unknown.

Findings and limits, study-wide: Subsequent analysis revealed that first-cohort TCR clusters tended to co-occur in the 90 to 150 validation repertoires.

Assay used: immunoSEQ multiplex PCR; TCRdb lists only in-frame clones, some missing. The sample has 250,000 to 400,000 clones; approximately 86% are singletons. Sequencing was performed on PBMCs. This receptor was obtained from a young man in good health and CMV-seronegative.

CDR3 sequence (DNA): TGTGCCAGCGGCCCTTCTCCCACCGGGGAGCTGTTTTTT. Its translation: CASGPSPTGELFF. The chain uses TRBV6-4 and TRBJ2-2; no clear D gene. V lost 8 bases and J 4 bases, leaving 11 bases between the germline ends. CDR1 is MRHNA and CDR2 is SNTAGT in the germline V gene. CDR3 size: 13 residues.